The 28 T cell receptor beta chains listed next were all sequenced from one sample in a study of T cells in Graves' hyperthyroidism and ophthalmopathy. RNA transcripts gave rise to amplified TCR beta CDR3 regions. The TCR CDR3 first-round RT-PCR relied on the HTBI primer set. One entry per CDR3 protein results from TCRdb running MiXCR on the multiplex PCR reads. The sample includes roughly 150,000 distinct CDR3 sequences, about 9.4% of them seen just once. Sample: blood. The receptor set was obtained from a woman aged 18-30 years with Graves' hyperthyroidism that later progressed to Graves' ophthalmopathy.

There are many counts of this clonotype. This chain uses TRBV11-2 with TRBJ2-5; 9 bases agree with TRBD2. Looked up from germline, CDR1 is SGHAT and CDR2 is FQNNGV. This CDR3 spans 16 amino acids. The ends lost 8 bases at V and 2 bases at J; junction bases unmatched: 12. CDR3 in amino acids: CASGTLRGGVQETQYF. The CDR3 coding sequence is TGTGCCAGCGGCACTCTGCGGGGGGGTGTACAAGAGACCCAGTACTTC. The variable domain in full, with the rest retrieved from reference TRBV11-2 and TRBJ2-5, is EAGVAQSPRYKIIEKRQSVAFWCNPISGHATLYWYQQILGQGPKLLIQFQNNGVVDDSQLPKDRFSAERLKGVDSTLKIQPAKLEDSAVYLCASGTLRGGVQETQYFGPGTRLLVL.

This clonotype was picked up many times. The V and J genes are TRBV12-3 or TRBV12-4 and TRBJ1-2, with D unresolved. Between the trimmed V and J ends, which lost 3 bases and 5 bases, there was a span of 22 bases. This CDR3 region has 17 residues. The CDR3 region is CASSFVVAPRNFYGYTF. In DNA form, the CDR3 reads TGTGCCAGCAGTTTTGTTGTAGCTCCCCGGAACTTTTATGGCTACACCTTC.

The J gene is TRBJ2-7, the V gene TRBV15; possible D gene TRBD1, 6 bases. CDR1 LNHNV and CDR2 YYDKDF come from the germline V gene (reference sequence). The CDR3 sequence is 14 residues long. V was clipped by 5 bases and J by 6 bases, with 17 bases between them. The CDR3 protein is CATSVNRALGEQYF. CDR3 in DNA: TGTGCCACCAGCGTTAACAGGGCTCTCGGCGAGCAGTACTTC. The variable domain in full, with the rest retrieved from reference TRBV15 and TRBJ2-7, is DAMVIQNPRYQVTQFGKPVTLSCSQTLNHNVMYWYQQKSSQAPKLLFHYYDKDFNNEADTPDNFQSRRPNTSFCFLDIRSPGLGDTAMYLCATSVNRALGEQYFGPGTRLTVT.

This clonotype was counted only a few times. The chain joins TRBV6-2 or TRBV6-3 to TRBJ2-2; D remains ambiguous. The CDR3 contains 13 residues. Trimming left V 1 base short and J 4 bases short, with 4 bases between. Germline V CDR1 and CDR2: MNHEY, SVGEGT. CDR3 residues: CASSYLSTGELFF. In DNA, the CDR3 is TGTGCCAGCAGTTACTTAAGCACCGGGGAGCTGTTTTTT.

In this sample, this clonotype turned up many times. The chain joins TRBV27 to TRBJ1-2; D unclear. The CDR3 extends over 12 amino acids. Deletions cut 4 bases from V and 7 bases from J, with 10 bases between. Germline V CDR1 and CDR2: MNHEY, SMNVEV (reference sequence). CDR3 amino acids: CASSSTWGGYTF. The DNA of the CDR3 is TGTGCCAGCAGTTCCACCTGGGGTGGCTACACCTTC.

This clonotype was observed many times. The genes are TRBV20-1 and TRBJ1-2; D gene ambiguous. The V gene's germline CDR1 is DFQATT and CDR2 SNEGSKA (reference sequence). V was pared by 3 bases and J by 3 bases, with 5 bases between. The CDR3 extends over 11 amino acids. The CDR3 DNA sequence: TGCAGTGCTAGTGTGGACTATGGCTACACCTTC. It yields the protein CSASVDYGYTF.

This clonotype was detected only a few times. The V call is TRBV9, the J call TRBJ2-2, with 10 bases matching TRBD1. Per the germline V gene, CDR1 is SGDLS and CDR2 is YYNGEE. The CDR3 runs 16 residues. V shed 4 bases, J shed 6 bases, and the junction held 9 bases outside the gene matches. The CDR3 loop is CASSPHLGTGAGELFF. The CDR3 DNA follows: TGTGCCAGCAGCCCCCACCTAGGGACAGGGGCCGGGGAGCTGTTTTTT.

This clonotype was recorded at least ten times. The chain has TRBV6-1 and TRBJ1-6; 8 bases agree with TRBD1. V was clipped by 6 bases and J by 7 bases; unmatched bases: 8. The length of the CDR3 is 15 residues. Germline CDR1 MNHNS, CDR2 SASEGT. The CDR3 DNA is TGTGCCAGCAGCCGCGGACAGGGAAGGAATTCACCCCTCCACTTT. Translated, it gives CASSRGQGRNSPLHF.

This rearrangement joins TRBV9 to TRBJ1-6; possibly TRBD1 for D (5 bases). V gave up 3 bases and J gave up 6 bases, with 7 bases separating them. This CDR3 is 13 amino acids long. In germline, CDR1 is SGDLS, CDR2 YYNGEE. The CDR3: CASSGTFNSPLHF. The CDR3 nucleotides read TGTGCCAGCAGCGGGACATTTAATTCACCCCTCCACTTT.

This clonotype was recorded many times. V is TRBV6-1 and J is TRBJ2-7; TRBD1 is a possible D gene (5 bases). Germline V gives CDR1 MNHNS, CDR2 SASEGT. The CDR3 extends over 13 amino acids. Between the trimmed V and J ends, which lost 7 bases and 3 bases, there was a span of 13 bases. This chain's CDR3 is CASTTTGFYEQYF. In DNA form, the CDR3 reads TGTGCCAGCACTACTACAGGTTTCTACGAGCAGTACTTC.

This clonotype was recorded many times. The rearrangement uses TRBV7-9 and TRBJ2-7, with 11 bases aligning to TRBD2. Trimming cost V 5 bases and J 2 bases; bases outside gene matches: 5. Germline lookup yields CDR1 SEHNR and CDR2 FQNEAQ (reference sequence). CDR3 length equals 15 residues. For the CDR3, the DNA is TGTGCCAGCAGCACCCCTAGCGGGGGGACCTACGAGCAGTACTTC. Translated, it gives CASSTPSGGTYEQYF.

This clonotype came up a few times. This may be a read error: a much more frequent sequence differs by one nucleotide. Written as DNA, the CDR3 is TGCAGCGTTGAAGGGGGGAAGAAGAGCAATGAGCAGTTCTTC. Amino acids: CSVEGGKKSNEQFF. The V and J genes are TRBV29-1 and TRBJ2-1; either TRBD1 or TRBD2 may supply D (5 bases each). The germline V gene encodes CDR1 SQVTM and CDR2 ANQGSEA. V shed 1 base and J shed 6 bases, with 13 bases lying between them. This CDR3 spans 14 amino acids.

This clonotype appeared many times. The CDR3 DNA sequence: TGCAGCGTTGAGCACGATAGCACAGATACGCAGTATTTT. Translation: CSVEHDSTDTQYF. The chain employs TRBV29-1 and TRBJ2-3, with D hard to call. The germline V gene encodes CDR1 SQVTM and CDR2 ANQGSEA. V was shortened by 3 bases and J by 0 bases, with 7 bases between the two germline ends. The CDR3 loop spans 13 amino acids.

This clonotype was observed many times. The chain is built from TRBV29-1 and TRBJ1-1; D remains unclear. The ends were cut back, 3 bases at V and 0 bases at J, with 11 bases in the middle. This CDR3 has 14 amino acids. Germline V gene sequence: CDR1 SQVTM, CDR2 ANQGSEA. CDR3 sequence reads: CSVEYVDMNTEAFF. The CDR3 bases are TGCAGCGTTGAGTATGTCGACATGAACACTGAAGCTTTCTTT.

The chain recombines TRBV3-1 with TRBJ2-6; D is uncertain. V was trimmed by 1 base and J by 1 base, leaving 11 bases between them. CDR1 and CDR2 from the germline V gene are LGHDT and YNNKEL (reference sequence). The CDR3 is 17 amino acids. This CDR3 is CASSQAVKLSGANVLTF. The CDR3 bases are TGTGCCAGCAGCCAAGCAGTGAAACTTTCTGGGGCCAACGTCCTGACTTTC.

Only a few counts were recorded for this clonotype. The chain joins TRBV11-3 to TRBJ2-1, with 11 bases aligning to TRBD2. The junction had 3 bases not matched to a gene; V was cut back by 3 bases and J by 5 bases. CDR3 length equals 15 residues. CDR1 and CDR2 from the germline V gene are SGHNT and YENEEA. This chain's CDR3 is CASSFTSGRDNEQFF. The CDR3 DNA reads TGTGCCAGCAGCTTTACTAGCGGGAGAGACAATGAGCAGTTCTTC.

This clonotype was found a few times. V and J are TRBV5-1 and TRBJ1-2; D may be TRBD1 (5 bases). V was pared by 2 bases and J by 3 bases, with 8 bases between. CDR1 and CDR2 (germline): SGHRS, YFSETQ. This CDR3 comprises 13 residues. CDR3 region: CASSLVTDYGYTF. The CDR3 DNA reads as TGCGCCAGCAGCTTAGTGACAGACTATGGCTACACCTTC.

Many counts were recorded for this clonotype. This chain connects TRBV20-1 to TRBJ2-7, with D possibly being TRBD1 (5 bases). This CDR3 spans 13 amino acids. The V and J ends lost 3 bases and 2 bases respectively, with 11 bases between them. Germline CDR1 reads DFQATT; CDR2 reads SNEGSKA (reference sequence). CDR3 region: CSARGPPAYEQYF. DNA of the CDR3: TGCAGTGCTAGGGGGCCGCCGGCCTACGAGCAGTACTTC.

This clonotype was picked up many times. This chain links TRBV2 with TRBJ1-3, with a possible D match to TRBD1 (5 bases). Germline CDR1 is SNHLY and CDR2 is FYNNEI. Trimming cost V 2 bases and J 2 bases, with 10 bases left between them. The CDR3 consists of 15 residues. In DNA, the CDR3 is TGTGCCAGCAGTGAAAGGGGCAGGACTGGAAACACCATATATTTT. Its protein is CASSERGRTGNTIYF. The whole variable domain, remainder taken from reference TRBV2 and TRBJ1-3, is EPEVTQTPSHQVTQMGQEVILRCVPISNHLYFYWYRQILGQKVEFLVSFYNNEISEKSEIFDDQFSVERPDGSNFTLKIRSTKLEDSAMYFCASSERGRTGNTIYFGEGSWLTVV.

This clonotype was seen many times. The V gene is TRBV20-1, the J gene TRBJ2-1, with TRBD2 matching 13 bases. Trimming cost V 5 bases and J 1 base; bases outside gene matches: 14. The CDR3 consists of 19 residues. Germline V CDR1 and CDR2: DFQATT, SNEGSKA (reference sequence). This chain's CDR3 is CSASPRLAGGPLSYNEQFF. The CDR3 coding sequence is TGCAGTGCTTCTCCCCGACTAGCGGGGGGTCCTCTTTCCTACAATGAGCAGTTCTTC.

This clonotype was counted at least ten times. CDR3 DNA: TGTGCCAGCTTAAAACGGGGCTCCTATAATTCACCCCTCCACTTT. As protein: CASLKRGSYNSPLHF. This sequence joins TRBV28 and TRBJ1-6; D remains ambiguous. The CDR3 spans 15 residues. V was cut by 8 bases and J by 0 bases, with 11 bases left in between. Germline lookup yields CDR1 MDHEN and CDR2 SYDVKM.

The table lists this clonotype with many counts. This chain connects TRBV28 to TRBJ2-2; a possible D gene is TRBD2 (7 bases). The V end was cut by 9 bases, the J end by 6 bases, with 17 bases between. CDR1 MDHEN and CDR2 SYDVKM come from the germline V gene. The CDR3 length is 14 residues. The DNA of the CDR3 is TGTGCCAGTGAAAGGGGGGGGACTTCCGGGGAGCTGTTTTTT. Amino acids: CASERGGTSGELFF.

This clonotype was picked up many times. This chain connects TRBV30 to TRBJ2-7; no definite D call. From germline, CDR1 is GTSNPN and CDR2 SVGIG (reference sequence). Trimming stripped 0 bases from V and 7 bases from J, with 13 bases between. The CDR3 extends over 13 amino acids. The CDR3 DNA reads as TGTGCCTGGAGTGTAGGATTGTTTCGAGAGCAGTACTTC. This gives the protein CAWSVGLFREQYF.

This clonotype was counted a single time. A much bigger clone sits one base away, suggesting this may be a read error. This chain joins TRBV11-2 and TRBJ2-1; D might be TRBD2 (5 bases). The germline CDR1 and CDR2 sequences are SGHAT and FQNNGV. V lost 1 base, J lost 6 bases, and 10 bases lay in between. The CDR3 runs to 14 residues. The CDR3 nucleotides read TGTGCCAGCAGCTTAGCGTCGGGGAGCAATGAGCAGTTCTTC. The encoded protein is CASSLASGSNEQFF.

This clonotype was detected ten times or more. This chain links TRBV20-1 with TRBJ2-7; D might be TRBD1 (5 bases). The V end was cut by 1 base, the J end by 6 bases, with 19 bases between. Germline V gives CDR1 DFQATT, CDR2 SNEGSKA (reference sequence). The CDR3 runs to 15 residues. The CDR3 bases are TGCAGTGCTAGAGTTTCTCAGGGTCCGGCCTTCGAGCAGTACTTC. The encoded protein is CSARVSQGPAFEQYF.

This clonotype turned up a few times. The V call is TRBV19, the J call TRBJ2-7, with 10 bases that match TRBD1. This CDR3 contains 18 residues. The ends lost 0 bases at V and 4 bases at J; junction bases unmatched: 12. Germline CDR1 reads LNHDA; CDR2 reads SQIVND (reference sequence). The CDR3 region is CASSIDLGTGDRDYEQYF. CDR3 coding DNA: TGTGCCAGTAGTATAGATCTGGGGACAGGGGACCGAGATTACGAGCAGTACTTC. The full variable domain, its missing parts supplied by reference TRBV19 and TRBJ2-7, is DGGITQSPKYLFRKEGQNVTLSCEQNLNHDAMYWYRQDPGQGLRLIYYSQIVNDFQKGDIAEGYSVSREKKESFPLTVTSAQKNPTAFYLCASSIDLGTGDRDYEQYFGPGTRLTVT.

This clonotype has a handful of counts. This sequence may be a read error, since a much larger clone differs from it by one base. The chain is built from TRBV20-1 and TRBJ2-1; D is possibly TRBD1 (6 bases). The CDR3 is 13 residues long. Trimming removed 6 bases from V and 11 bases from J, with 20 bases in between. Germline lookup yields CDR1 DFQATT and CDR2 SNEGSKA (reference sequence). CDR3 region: CSAINRVVNKQFF. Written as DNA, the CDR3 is TGCAGTGCCATAAACAGGGTAGTAAATAAGCAGTTCTTC.

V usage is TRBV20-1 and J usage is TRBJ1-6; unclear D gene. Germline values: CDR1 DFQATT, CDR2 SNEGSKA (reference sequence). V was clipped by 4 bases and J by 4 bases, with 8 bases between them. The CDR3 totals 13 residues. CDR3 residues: CSANIRYNSPLHF. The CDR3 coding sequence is TGCAGTGCTAATATCAGATATAATTCACCCCTCCACTTT.